The TCR beta chain described here comes from a study of T-cell reconstitution after alpha-beta-depleted transplantation in children. Overall study results and limits: The origin of high day-60 TCRbeta diversity in some patients lay in surviving recipient T cells and thymic progenitors. The origin of alpha-beta T cells about two months after transplant was reportedly several hundred expanded graft clones. T-cell counts and diversity at one year post-transplant came mainly from newly produced T cells.

The table lists this clonotype with a few counts. The antigen is unknown. V gave up 1 base and J gave up 2 bases, with 12 bases separating them. Germline lookup yields CDR1 SGHVS and CDR2 FQNEAQ. There are 16 residues in the CDR3. This sample's TCRbeta library carried unique molecular identifier barcodes. TCRdb redid the calling of the PCR reads with MiXCR, one entry per CDR3 protein. The table has fewer than 85,000 distinct CDR3 sequences, 13% to 15% seen once. The TCR was taken from a male patient aged 2 to 9 who had a stem cell transplant for acute lymphoblastic leukemia, so the T cells may come from the graft donor. The sequencing used PBMCs, mostly from graft donor cells, collected 180 days after TCRalphabeta/CD19-depleted stem cell transplant. The J gene is TRBJ1-5, the V gene TRBV7-8; D remains ambiguous. CDR3 in amino acids: CASSLVGRGGNQPQHF. The CDR3 nucleotides are TGTGCCAGCAGCTTAGTAGGACGGGGAGGCAATCAGCCCCAGCATTTT.